This T cell receptor (beta chain) originates from a study of blood T cell repertoires in COVID-19. The study assigned cohorts using participant-reported clinical history. CDR1 and CDR2 (germline): SGHDT, YYEEEE. The CDR3 is 13 residues long. Deletions cut 3 bases from V and 6 bases from J, with 13 bases between. Original methodology: It was from reference gene primer amplification that nucleated cell counts were estimated. Clones were sequenced by immunoSEQ multiplex PCR, and TCRdb holds only the in-frame ones, with some missing. V and J calls and clone size come straight from that table; D and trimming were deduced from the DNA. The repertoire includes 150,000 or so clones, approximately 83% of them detected once, and 13% sits in the top ten. This clone was seen at least ten times.

V is TRBV5-6 and J is TRBJ2-7, with a possible D match to TRBD1 (6 bases). Material: PBMCs or T cells enriched from blood (not recorded which). This clonotype originated in a woman aged 55-70 years who had recovered from COVID-19. The DNA for the CDR3 is TGTGCCAGCAGCTCCCCGGGACAACGCGAGCAGTACTTC. Protein: CASSSPGQREQYF.